A single T cell receptor beta chain is shown here with its context. Its antigen remains unidentified. A far larger clone is one nucleotide away, so this likely arose from a read error. Time point denoted: newly diagnosed GD, antithyroid drugs for less than 3 months. PBMC RNA was the source of the TCR library. Collection of peripheral blood (roughly 9.8 milliliters) was done using EDTA tubes. Investigators prepared the TCR beta libraries by applying iRepertoire HTBI primers and Arm-PCR of CDR3 regions. TCRdb recomputed calls from the multiplex PCR reads with MiXCR, one row per CDR3 protein. The repertoire holds around 250,000 distinct CDR3 sequences, with around a sixth as singletons. The data were taken from a study of regulatory T cells in long-lasting Graves disease. Study-wide context: Graves' cases, newly diagnosed, had used antithyroid drugs under 3 months. Findings of the study overall: A greater number of public clonotypes (around 2,700) was shared by persistent patients than by new patients (about 990).

The sample was also reused in another study, on T cells in Graves' hyperthyroidism and ophthalmopathy.

This clonotype was obtained from a woman aged 25 to 39 with Graves disease. Sequenced material: peripheral blood mononuclear cells (PBMCs), taken at new diagnosis, from a patient treated with antithyroid drugs.

The CDR3 here is CASSPSRGGTEAFF. The CDR3 nucleotides are TGTGCCAGCAGTCCGTCCAGGGGCGGCACTGAAGCTTTCTTT. This chain connects TRBV7-9 to TRBJ1-1; a weak D match, TRBD1 (6 bases). V lost 6 bases and J lost 4, with 15 bases in between. This CDR3 is 14 amino acids long. The V gene's germline CDR1 is SEHNR and CDR2 FQNEAQ (reference sequence).